These 9 T cell receptor beta chains were sequenced from one sample in a study of blood T cells in healthy people across ages. A second roughly 7 to 12 cycle PCR used barcoded and J-beta primers. One entry per CDR3 protein results from TCRdb running MiXCR on the 5' RACE reads. This sample carries about 1.4 million distinct CDR3 sequences, roughly 64% of them seen once, and the ten largest clones take roughly 7%. Sequenced: blood. These receptors all stem from a man between 18 and 35 years old in good health.

J is TRBJ2-1 and V is TRBV11-2, with 8 bases matching TRBD1. The CDR3 covers 14 residues. Germline V gene data show CDR1 as SGHAT and CDR2 as FQNNGV. V lost 5 bases and J lost 5; bases outside the gene matches: 5. The CDR3 DNA sequence: TGTGCCAGCAGCGTGGCGGGACAGGACAATGAGCAGTTCTTC. Its translation is CASSVAGQDNEQFF.

V is TRBV11-2 and J is TRBJ1-1, with D possibly being TRBD1 (5 bases). V was trimmed by 7 bases and J by 6 bases, leaving 9 bases between them. The CDR3 is 11 amino acids. Per germline, CDR1 SGHAT and CDR2 FQNNGV. The CDR3 DNA sequence: TGTGCCAGCAAGGAGGGGCCTGAAGCTTTCTTT. Its translation is CASKEGPEAFF.

This chain uses TRBV9 with TRBJ1-1; 8 bases agree with TRBD1. This CDR3 comprises 15 residues. The V gene end was trimmed by 3 bases and the J gene end by 3 bases; junction bases not matched to a gene: 7. Germline assignment: CDR1 SGDLS and CDR2 YYNGEE. CDR3 in amino acids: CASSGRQGMDTEAFF. The CDR3 DNA reads TGTGCCAGCAGCGGAAGACAGGGGATGGACACTGAAGCTTTCTTT.

This clonotype was recorded only once. This chain links TRBV10-2 with TRBJ1-5; 8 bases agree with TRBD1. Germline-derived CDR1 and CDR2 are WSHSY and SAAADI. V lost 10 bases, J lost 7 bases, and 9 bases stayed unmatched. CDR3 length: 13 amino acids. The CDR3 bases are TGCGCCACTTCGACAGGGGCAGTACAGCCCCAGCATTTT. It specifies CATSTGAVQPQHF.

The rearrangement joins TRBV14 to TRBJ1-2; D not certain. CDR3 length equals 16 residues. V lost 2 bases and J 6 bases, leaving 19 bases between the germline ends. Germline V gene lookup returns CDR1 SGHDN and CDR2 FVKESK. The CDR3, as DNA: TGTGCCAGCAGCCAACTCCGTGGGAGCTCGACACATGGCTACACCTTC. Protein: CASSQLRGSSTHGYTF.

The genes are TRBV7-2 and TRBJ2-1; 7 bases align to TRBD2. The DNA end lines up better with TRBJ2-7; the J call may be wrong. The CDR3 is made up of 15 amino acids. CDR1 SGHTA and CDR2 FQGNSA come from the germline V gene. In nucleotides, the CDR3 is TGTGCCAGCAGCCCCCTGGCTAGCGGAGCCAATGAGCAGTACTTC. Amino acids: CASSPLASGANEQYF.

The chain is built from TRBV25-1 and TRBJ2-3; 12 bases map to TRBD2. This CDR3 comprises 15 residues. The trim removed 5 bases at V and 7 bases at J, leaving 7 bases unmatched. CDR1 and CDR2 from the germline V gene are MGHDK and SYGVNS. Written as DNA, the CDR3 is TGTGCCAGCAGTCCGGCACTAGCGGGGGGACATACGCAGTATTTT. Its translation: CASSPALAGGHTQYF.

This chain uses TRBV20-1 with TRBJ1-4, with 7 bases aligning to TRBD1. V lost 6 bases and J lost 8; bases outside the gene matches: 6. The germline V gene encodes CDR1 DFQATT and CDR2 SNEGSKA (reference sequence). The CDR3 extends over 12 amino acids. The CDR3 loop reads CSATRGREKLFF. CDR3 DNA: TGCAGTGCAACTAGGGGGCGCGAAAAACTGTTTTTT.

Regarding this clonotype: A much larger clone lies one base from this, so it may be a read error. The rearrangement joins TRBV29-1 to TRBJ1-2, with D unclear. CDR1 and CDR2 from the germline V gene are SQVTM and ANQGSEA. V was trimmed by 5 bases and J by 6 bases, leaving 13 bases between them. The CDR3 covers 12 residues. In DNA, the CDR3 is TGCAGCGTTAGCCCCCGGGTCCATGGCTACACCTTC. It codes for CSVSPRVHGYTF.